The clone carrying this T cell receptor (beta chain) has a handful of counts. Its target is unknown. This sample was included in a study of shared clonotypes between healthy human individuals. About the research overall: Used for every donor were three CD4 naive, three CD4 memory, two CD8 naive and one CD8 memory plate. Overall study results and limits: Deeper or shallower sequencing was expected to change how clonotypes are shared among donors.

Measured with immunoSEQ multiplex PCR; TCRdb has only the in-frame clones, and not every one. The sample holds 150,000 to 200,000 clones, 65% to 80% seen once. The source material was memory CD4+ T cells sorted from blood. The subset: CD45RA-negative fraction. This receptor was identified in a man aged 25-45 years in good health.

The CDR3 sequence: CASSLKLAGGNEQFF. The CDR3, as DNA: TGTGCCAGCAGCTTGAAACTCGCGGGGGGGAATGAGCAGTTCTTC. The chain has TRBV5-4 and TRBJ2-1; 9 bases are shared with TRBD2. V was clipped by 1 base and J by 7 bases; unmatched bases: 6. There are 15 residues in the CDR3. Germline V gives CDR1 SGHNT, CDR2 YYREEE (reference sequence). Drawing the rest from reference TRBV5-4 and TRBJ2-1, the complete variable domain is ETGVTQSPTHLIKTRGQQVTLRCSSQSGHNTVSWYQQALGQGPQFIFQYYREEENGRGNFPPRFSGLQFPNYSSELNVNALELDDSALYLCASSLKLAGGNEQFFGPGTRLTVL.